This is a list of T cell receptor beta chains from one sample in a study of graft-versus-host responses after intestinal transplantation. Here immunoSEQ multiplex PCR was the method, and the copy in TCRdb shows in-frame clones only, minus some. The sample holds 35,000 to 45,000 clones; approximately 95% are singletons and the top ten take roughly 0.52%. What these receptors recognize is not known. The material sequenced was unstimulated CD8+ T cells sorted from spleen or lymph node cells, taken before transplant. These receptors all stem from a human donor who was the organ donor for an intestinal transplant. The CDR3 runs from the conserved cysteine through the conserved F or W. The order of the fields is D gene, clone size, V gene, J gene, CDR3 protein, CDR3 DNA. D genes are given only for firm matches. Not every row has a clone size; where given, it reads once, few, many or a size class.

D: TRBD1
size: NA
V: TRBV12-5
J: TRBJ1-6
CDR3: CASGLQGANSPLHF
DNA: TGTGCTAGTGGTTTGCAGGGGGCTAATTCACCCCTCCACTTT

D: TRBD1
size: NA
V: TRBV7-9
J: TRBJ1-2
CDR3: CASSYGQGDYTF
DNA: TGTGCCAGCAGCTACGGACAGGGGGACTACACCTTC

D: TRBD1
size: NA
V: TRBV9
J: TRBJ2-2
CDR3: CASNTGGTGELFF
DNA: TGTGCCAGCAACACAGGGGGTACCGGGGAGCTGTTTTTT

D: TRBD2
size: NA
V: TRBV6-4
J: TRBJ2-3
CDR3: CASSPGTSGSDTQYF
DNA: TGTGCCAGCAGTCCCGGGACTAGCGGATCAGATACGCAGTATTTT

D: NA
size: NA
V: TRBV7-9
J: TRBJ2-1
CDR3: CASSLSDEQFF
DNA: TGTGCCAGCAGCTTATCGGATGAGCAGTTCTTC

D: TRBD2
size: NA
V: TRBV6-4
J: TRBJ2-1
CDR3: CASSPRASGGSYNEQFF
DNA: TGTGCCAGCAGCCCACGAGCTAGCGGAGGCTCCTACAATGAGCAGTTCTTC

D: TRBD1
size: NA
V: TRBV11-1
J: TRBJ2-7
CDR3: CASSLAGTGSEDYEQYF
DNA: TGTGCCAGCAGCTTAGCCGGGACAGGGAGCGAAGACTACGAGCAGTACTTC

D: NA
size: once
V: TRBV7-9
J: TRBJ2-5
CDR3: CASSLSTGYLEQYF
DNA: TGTGCCAGCAGCTTATCCACAGGGTACTTAGAGCAGTACTTC

D: NA
size: NA
V: TRBV12-5
J: TRBJ1-5
CDR3: CASAPGRRTFQPQHF
DNA: TGTGCTAGTGCCCCGGGTAGACGGACATTTCAGCCCCAGCATTTT

D: NA
size: NA
V: TRBV5-5
J: TRBJ2-7
CDR3: CASSLGWSGSYEQYF
DNA: TGTGCCAGCAGCTTAGGGTGGAGTGGCTCCTACGAGCAGTACTTC

D: NA
size: NA
V: TRBV21-1
J: TRBJ2-3
CDR3: CASSKASGGPDTQYF
DNA: TGTGCCAGCAGCAAAGCGTCAGGGGGGCCAGATACGCAGTATTTT

D: TRBD1
size: NA
V: TRBV5-4
J: TRBJ2-7
CDR3: CASSLDRGNYEQYF
DNA: TGTGCCAGCAGCTTAGACAGGGGGAACTACGAGCAGTACTTC

D: NA
size: NA
V: TRBV4-3
J: TRBJ1-5
CDR3: CASSLGLDQPQHF
DNA: TGCGCCAGCAGCCTAGGCCTTGATCAGCCCCAGCATTTT

D: NA
size: NA
V: TRBV25-1
J: TRBJ2-3
CDR3: CASSEGWFSPDTQYF
DNA: TGTGCCAGCAGTGAAGGCTGGTTTTCCCCAGATACGCAGTATTTT

D: TRBD2
size: NA
V: TRBV7-6
J: TRBJ2-1
CDR3: CASSLTSGGAVKAEQFF
DNA: TGTGCCAGCAGCTTGACTAGCGGGGGAGCTGTTAAGGCTGAGCAGTTCTTC

D: TRBD1
size: NA
V: TRBV9
J: TRBJ2-7
CDR3: CASSPGTGSYEQYF
DNA: TGTGCCAGCAGCCCCGGGACAGGCTCCTACGAGCAGTACTTC

D: NA
size: NA
V: TRBV7-2
J: TRBJ2-7
CDR3: CASSFGYKPYEQYF
DNA: TGTGCCAGCAGCTTCGGGTACAAACCCTACGAGCAGTACTTC

D: NA
size: NA
V: TRBV5-6
J: TRBJ2-4
CDR3: CASSPSGGRKAKNIQYF
DNA: TGTGCCAGCAGCCCGTCCGGGGGGCGCAAGGCCAAAAACATTCAGTACTTC

D: TRBD1
size: once
V: TRBV4-2
J: TRBJ1-4
CDR3: CASSRGQATNEKLFF
DNA: TGTGCCAGCAGCCGGGGACAGGCAACTAATGAAAAACTGTTTTTT

D: NA
size: NA
V: TRBV6-1
J: TRBJ1-6
CDR3: CASTNRRVDSPLHF
DNA: TGTGCCAGCACCAACCGCCGGGTGGATTCACCCCTCCACTTT

D: NA
size: NA
V: TRBV6-5
J: TRBJ2-5
CDR3: CASSYPGPPQETQYF
DNA: TGTGCCAGCAGTTACCCGGGACCTCCCCAAGAGACCCAGTACTTC

D: TRBD2
size: NA
V: TRBV4-2
J: TRBJ2-5
CDR3: CASSQGATSGGARETQYF
DNA: TGTGCCAGCAGCCAAGGCGCGACTAGCGGGGGGGCACGGGAGACCCAGTACTTC

D: NA
size: NA
V: TRBV9
J: TRBJ1-2
CDR3: CASSEAGLLDGYTF
DNA: TGTGCCAGCAGCGAGGCAGGGCTGTTGGATGGCTACACCTTC

D: NA
size: NA
V: TRBV4-3
J: TRBJ1-3
CDR3: CASSQGLFHPPGNTIYF
DNA: TGCGCCAGCAGCCAAGGTCTATTCCACCCCCCTGGAAACACCATATATTTT

D: NA
size: NA
V: TRBV5-6
J: TRBJ1-2
CDR3: CASSPGEYGYTF
DNA: TGTGCCAGCAGCCCCGGGGAATATGGCTACACCTTC

D: NA
size: NA
V: TRBV6-6
J: TRBJ2-7
CDR3: CASSSDSRPSYEQYF
DNA: TGTGCCAGCAGTTCCGACAGCCGTCCCTCCTACGAGCAGTACTTC

D: NA
size: NA
V: TRBV5-4
J: TRBJ2-1
CDR3: CASSSVRDEQFF
DNA: TGTGCCAGCAGCTCCGTTCGGGATGAGCAGTTCTTC

D: TRBD2
size: NA
V: TRBV9
J: TRBJ2-7
CDR3: CASSVGTSGYEQYF
DNA: TGTGCCAGCAGCGTAGGGACTAGCGGGTACGAGCAGTACTTC

D: TRBD1
size: NA
V: TRBV7-2
J: TRBJ1-3
CDR3: CASSPGGLSGNTIYF
DNA: TGTGCCAGCAGCCCAGGGGGGCTCTCTGGAAACACCATATATTTT

D: TRBD1
size: NA
V: TRBV7-9
J: TRBJ2-7
CDR3: CASSSDRGSYEQYF
DNA: TGTGCCAGCAGCTCGGACAGGGGCTCCTACGAGCAGTACTTC

D: TRBD1
size: NA
V: TRBV5-1
J: TRBJ1-2
CDR3: CASSTSRTGGLGYTF
DNA: TGCGCCAGCAGCACCTCCAGGACAGGGGGGTTGGGCTACACCTTC

D: TRBD2
size: NA
V: TRBV27
J: TRBJ2-7
CDR3: CASSLGTSGDEQYF
DNA: TGTGCCAGCAGTTTAGGGACTAGCGGCGATGAGCAGTACTTC

D: NA
size: NA
V: TRBV6-6
J: TRBJ2-7
CDR3: CASYRGLANEQYF
DNA: TGTGCCAGCTACCGGGGGCTAGCCAACGAGCAGTACTTC

D: NA
size: NA
V: TRBV5-6
J: TRBJ2-7
CDR3: CASSPIGYDEQYF
DNA: TGTGCCAGCAGCCCCATAGGGTACGACGAGCAGTACTTC